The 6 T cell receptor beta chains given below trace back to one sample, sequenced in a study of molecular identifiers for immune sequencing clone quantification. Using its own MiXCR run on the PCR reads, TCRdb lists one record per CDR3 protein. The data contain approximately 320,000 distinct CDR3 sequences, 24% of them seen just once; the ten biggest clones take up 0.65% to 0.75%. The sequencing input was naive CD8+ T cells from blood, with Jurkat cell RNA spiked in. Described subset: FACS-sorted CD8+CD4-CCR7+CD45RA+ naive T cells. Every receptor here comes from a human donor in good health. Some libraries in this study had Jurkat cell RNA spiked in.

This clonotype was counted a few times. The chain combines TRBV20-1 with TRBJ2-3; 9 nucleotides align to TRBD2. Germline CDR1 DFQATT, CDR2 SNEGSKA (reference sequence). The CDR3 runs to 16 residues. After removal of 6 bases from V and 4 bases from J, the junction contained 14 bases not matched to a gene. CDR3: CSAEPLGRGGADTQYF. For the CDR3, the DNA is TGCAGTGCGGAGCCTCTAGGGCGGGGGGGCGCAGATACGCAGTATTTT.

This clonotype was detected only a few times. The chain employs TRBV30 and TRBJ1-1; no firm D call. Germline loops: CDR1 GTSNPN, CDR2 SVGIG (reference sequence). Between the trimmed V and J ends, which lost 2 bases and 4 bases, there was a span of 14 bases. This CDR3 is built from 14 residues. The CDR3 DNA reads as TGTGCCTGGAGTTATAGAGCCCTGGGCACTGAAGCTTTCTTT. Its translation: CAWSYRALGTEAFF.

The DNA for the CDR3 is TGTGCCAGCAGTCCACACGGACTAGCGGCTTCCTACGAGCAGTACTTC. Translating it yields CASSPHGLAASYEQYF. The chain is built from TRBV12-3 or TRBV12-4 and TRBJ2-7, with 10 nucleotides matching TRBD2. J gave up 1 base and V 5 bases, and 8 bases lay outside the gene matches. This CDR3 contains 16 residues.

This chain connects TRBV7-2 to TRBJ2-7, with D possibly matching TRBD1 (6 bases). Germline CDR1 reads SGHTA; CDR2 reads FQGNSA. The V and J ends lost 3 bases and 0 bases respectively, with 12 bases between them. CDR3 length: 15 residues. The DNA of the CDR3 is TGTGCCAGCAGCTTCAACCCAGGGGACTCCTACGAGCAGTACTTC. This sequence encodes CASSFNPGDSYEQYF.

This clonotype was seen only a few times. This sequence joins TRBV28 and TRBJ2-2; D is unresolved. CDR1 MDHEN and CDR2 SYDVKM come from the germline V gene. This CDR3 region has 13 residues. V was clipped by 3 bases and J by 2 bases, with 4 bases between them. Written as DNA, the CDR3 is TGTGCCAGCAGTTTCGCTAACACCGGGGAGCTGTTTTTT. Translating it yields CASSFANTGELFF.

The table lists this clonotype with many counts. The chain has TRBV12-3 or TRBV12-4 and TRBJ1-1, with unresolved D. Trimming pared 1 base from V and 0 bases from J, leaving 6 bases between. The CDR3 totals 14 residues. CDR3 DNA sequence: TGTGCCAGCAGTTTAGTGTACATGAACACTGAAGCTTTCTTT. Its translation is CASSLVYMNTEAFF.